These 10 T cell receptor beta chains share one sample of origin, sequenced in a study of T cell responses to AZD1222 COVID-19 vaccine. Only in-frame clones appear in the TCRdb table, and some are missing; sequencing was by immunoSEQ multiplex PCR. The sample lists more than 95,000 clones; 75% to 90% were seen once. The sample in question was peripheral blood, obtained on day 0 of AZD1222 vaccination. The receptors originated from an adult in good health.

This clone was picked up one time. This chain uses TRBV6-5 with TRBJ1-2; D possibly corresponds to TRBD1 (5 bases). The CDR3 has 14 residues. V shed 7 bases and J shed 3 bases, with 15 bases lying between them. From germline, CDR1 is MNHEY and CDR2 SVGAGI. CDR3 in amino acids: CASTRVGVDYGYTF. The CDR3 DNA is TGTGCCAGCACCCGTGTAGGGGTTGACTATGGCTACACCTTC.

The chain is built from TRBV18 and TRBJ2-7; D possibly corresponds to TRBD1 (5 bases). Trimming removed 8 bases from V and 5 bases from J, with 10 bases in between. The CDR3 consists of 11 residues. CDR1 and CDR2 from the germline V gene are KGHSH and LQKENI. CDR3 coding DNA: TGTGCCAGCAGGGGATACGACGAGCAGTACTTC. This sequence encodes CASRGYDEQYF.

This chain uses TRBV30 with TRBJ1-5; D is unresolved. CDR3 length: 13 residues. Germline CDR1 and CDR2: GTSNPN and SVGIG (reference sequence). Trimming took 5 bases from V and 3 from J, leaving 11 bases between them. The CDR3 is CAWSAGSNQPQHF. In nucleotides, the CDR3 is TGTGCCTGGTCCGCGGGCTCCAATCAGCCCCAGCATTTT.

This rearrangement joins TRBV18 to TRBJ1-4; no reliable D call. Germline-derived CDR1 and CDR2 are KGHSH and LQKENI. The CDR3 runs to 13 residues. V was clipped by 3 bases and J by 4 bases, with 6 bases between them. The CDR3 region has the DNA TGTGCCAGCTCACCGGCCCTTAATGAAAAACTGTTTTTT. Translation gives CASSPALNEKLFF. The entire variable domain, with the rest obtained from reference TRBV18 and TRBJ1-4, is as follows: NAGVMQNPRHLVRRRGQEARLRCSPMKGHSHVYWYRQLPEEGLKFMVYLQKENIIDESGMPKERFSAEFPKEGPSILRIQQVVRGDSAAYFCASSPALNEKLFFGSGTQLSVL.

The CDR3 DNA is TGCAGCGTTGTTAGACAGCGTACGGGGGGCTCAGATACGCAGTATTTT. Amino acids: CSVVRQRTGGSDTQYF. The genes are TRBV29-1 and TRBJ2-3; a weak D match, TRBD2 (7 bases). CDR1 and CDR2 from the germline V gene are SQVTM and ANQGSEA. With 4 bases removed from V and 4 bases from J, the gap between germline ends came to 21 bases. The CDR3 runs to 16 residues.

The V call is TRBV24-1, the J call TRBJ2-1, with 7 bases matching TRBD2. There are 14 residues in the CDR3. Germline V CDR1 and CDR2: KGHDR, SFDVKD. Trimming at V came to 4 bases and at J to 11 bases, leaving 10 bases not matched to a gene. In nucleotides, the CDR3 is TGTGCCACCAGTGAGCCAGCGGGACCCGGAAAGCAGTTCTTC. It yields the protein CATSEPAGPGKQFF.

In its sample, this clone was seen once. This chain joins TRBV13 and TRBJ2-1; D possibly uses TRBD1 or TRBD2 (5 bases each). The CDR3 is 12 residues long. Trimming removed 10 bases from V and 2 bases from J, with 9 bases in between. Germline CDR1 is PRHDT and CDR2 is FYEKMQ (reference sequence). The chain's CDR3 is CATGAAYNEQFF. The CDR3 coding sequence is TGTGCCACCGGGGCGGCCTACAATGAGCAGTTCTTC.

Only a few counts were recorded for this clone. The chain couples TRBV27 to TRBJ1-6, with 8 positions matching TRBD1. CDR1 is MNHEY, CDR2 SMNVEV, per germline (reference sequence). Germline trimming cut 6 bases from V and 1 base from J; bases unmatched to any gene: 5. This CDR3 region has 16 residues. CDR3 protein: CASSPQGVSYNSPLHF. For the CDR3, the DNA is TGTGCCAGCAGCCCACAGGGGGTGTCCTATAATTCACCCCTCCACTTT.

J is TRBJ1-2 and V is TRBV19; D is possibly TRBD1 (5 bases). The CDR3 length is 15 residues. V lost 9 bases, J lost 0 bases, and 17 bases lay in between. Germline CDR1 is LNHDA and CDR2 is SQIVND (reference sequence). DNA for the CDR3: TGTGCCAGACAGGCTAGCCCGACGTCTAACTATGGCTACACCTTC. It codes for CARQASPTSNYGYTF.

The CDR3 region has the DNA TGTGCCAGCAGTGGCTATAATTCACCCCTCCACTTT. This encodes CASSGYNSPLHF. V and J are TRBV12-3 or TRBV12-4 and TRBJ1-6, with no clear D. The CDR3 is made up of 12 amino acids. Trimming took off 5 bases at V and 3 bases at J, with 2 bases between the two ends.